This record concerns one T cell receptor beta chain sequence. This sample was taken from a study of long-term antiretroviral therapy in people with HIV. Researchers report immunoSEQ v3.0 was run at survey level. Only in-frame clones appear in the TCRdb table, and some are missing; sequencing was by immunoSEQ multiplex PCR. Here the sample spans 20,000 to 25,000 clones, just over 85% being singletons. The CDR3 spans 15 residues. Germline V gives CDR1 SGDLS, CDR2 YYNGEE. V lost 3 bases and J lost 7; bases outside the gene matches: 7. The chain joins TRBV9 to TRBJ1-6; TRBD1 agrees at 7 bases. This sequence originates from a woman in her twenties or thirties with HIV. Specimen: unsorted PBMCs, collected 1.8 years before starting antiretroviral therapy. Here the CDR3 reads CASSGPRDRNSPLHF. Written as DNA, the CDR3 is TGTGCCAGCAGCGGACCTAGGGACAGAAATTCACCCCTCCACTTT.